Presented here are 21 T cell receptor beta chains from one specimen sequenced in a study of T cells after yellow fever vaccination (dated by TCRdb to about 2019). Interpreted using the paper, the treatment or condition label stands for: live attenuated yellow fever vaccine strain. Library creation used 5' RACE. Sequencing was carried out with an Illumina NovaSeq 6000. TCRdb trimmed public reads at Q25 via fastp, called clones via MiXCR and kept in-frame beta chains. Under each unique CDR3 protein, matching rows form one entry showing the most common genes and DNA. For this sample the table gives about 320,000 distinct CDR3 sequences, of which around 4.5% were detected only once. The ten largest clones capture roughly a fifth of the sample. The sequencing used PBMCs, collected 15 days after the yellow fever booster vaccination. Receptors were obtained from a man younger than 35 who received the YFV17D yellow fever vaccine.

There are a few counts of this clonotype. V usage is TRBV4-1 and J usage is TRBJ2-3, with 10 positions matching TRBD2. The CDR3 covers 17 residues. The V gene's germline CDR1 is MGHRA and CDR2 YSYEKL. Trimming took 1 base from V and 0 from J; bases not matched to a gene: 4. The CDR3 nucleotides read TGCGCCAGCAGCCAAGGCCTAGCGGGGGTGAGCACAGATACGCAGTATTTT. It is translated as CASSQGLAGVSTDTQYF.

This clonotype appeared many times. This rearrangement joins TRBV28 to TRBJ2-3, with D unresolved. CDR1 is MDHEN, CDR2 SYDVKM, per germline. The CDR3 is 12 amino acids. V was clipped by 6 bases and J by 6 bases, with 10 bases between them. The CDR3 sequence: CASRHNIDTQYF. The DNA for the CDR3 is TGTGCCAGCAGACACAATATTGATACGCAGTATTTT.

This clonotype was counted many times. The chain uses TRBV7-2 and TRBJ1-5; D unclear. Trimming took off 3 bases at V and 2 bases at J, with 11 bases between the two ends. CDR1 and CDR2 (germline): SGHTA, FQGNSA. This CDR3 has 15 amino acids. For the CDR3, the DNA is TGTGCCAGCAGCTTCAGCGTTGGGGGCAATCAGCCCCAGCATTTT. It translates to CASSFSVGGNQPQHF.

The chain joins TRBV28 to TRBJ1-4, with TRBD1 matching over 8 bases. Germline trimming cut 3 bases from V and 0 bases from J; bases unmatched to any gene: 12. The germline V gene has CDR1 MDHEN and CDR2 SYDVKM. The CDR3 loop spans 19 amino acids. CDR3 sequence reads: CASSFRGLLMKATNEKLFF. The DNA for the CDR3 is TGTGCCAGCAGTTTCAGGGGGCTACTAATGAAGGCAACTAATGAAAAACTGTTTTTT.

V gene TRBV20-1 combines with J gene TRBJ2-5, with 7 bases lining up with TRBD1. Germline V gene data show CDR1 as DFQATT and CDR2 as SNEGSKA (reference sequence). After removal of 2 bases from V and 4 bases from J, the junction contained 7 bases not matched to a gene. The CDR3 runs 14 residues. CDR3 sequence: CSARPRTGVETQYF. CDR3 coding DNA: TGCAGTGCTAGACCGCGGACAGGCGTAGAGACCCAGTACTTC.

This clonotype was detected many times. The chain uses TRBV7-2 and TRBJ2-5; no firm D call. V dropped 4 bases and J dropped 0 bases, with 0 bases sitting between them. The germline CDR1 and CDR2 sequences are SGHTA and FQGNSA. This CDR3 contains 11 residues. The CDR3 region has the DNA TGTGCCAGCAGCTACCAAGAGACCCAGTACTTC. Its translation is CASSYQETQYF.

The gene calls are TRBV10-3 and TRBJ1-1, with TRBD1 as a possible D gene (5 bases). Germline V CDR1 and CDR2: ENHRY, SYGVKD. Trimming took off 10 bases at V and 1 base at J, with 19 bases between the two ends. This CDR3 spans 15 amino acids. CDR3 sequence (DNA): TGTGCCAGCAGGCACGGCAGTGGGGGGAACACTGAAGCTTTCTTT. Its translation: CASRHGSGGNTEAFF.

Ten or more counts support this clonotype. The CDR3 nucleotides are TGTGCCAGCAGCTCAAGGAGTCCAGGGGGCATCGGCGAGCAGTACTTC. Encoded protein: CASSSRSPGGIGEQYF. J is TRBJ2-7 and V is TRBV7-2, with 8 bases aligning to TRBD1. The CDR3 runs to 16 residues. With V trimmed by 4 bases and J by 6 bases, 14 bases remained unmatched. Per the germline V gene, CDR1 is SGHTA and CDR2 is FQGNSA.

A few counts support this clonotype. V and J are TRBV30 and TRBJ2-2; tentative D call: TRBD2 (5 bases). V was cut by 6 bases and J by 4 bases, with 15 bases left in between. The CDR3 totals 14 residues. CDR1 and CDR2 (germline): GTSNPN, SVGIG (reference sequence). CDR3 DNA: TGTGCCTGTTGGAAGCGGTCGACCACCGGGGAGCTGTTTTTT. This sequence encodes CACWKRSTTGELFF.

The rearrangement uses TRBV7-3 and TRBJ1-6; TRBD1 might be the D (6 bases). V was cut by 4 bases and J by 10 bases, with 11 bases left in between. Per germline, CDR1 SGHTA and CDR2 FQGTGA. This CDR3 contains 13 residues. CDR3 region: CASSSAGDSPLHF. DNA of the CDR3: TGTGCCAGCAGCTCCGCAGGGGACTCACCCCTCCACTTT.

This clonotype has only a few counts. The chain employs TRBV13 and TRBJ1-3; D remains ambiguous. CDR1 and CDR2 from the germline V gene are PRHDT and FYEKMQ (reference sequence). V lost 5 bases, J lost 2 bases, and 13 bases lay in between. The CDR3 runs to 15 residues. CDR3 nucleotide sequence: TGTGCCAGCAGCCCCCCAAGGGAGACTGGAAACACCATATATTTT. It specifies CASSPPRETGNTIYF.

The chain links TRBV15 to TRBJ1-1; D not resolved. V was pared by 3 bases and J by 2 bases, with 13 bases between. The CDR3 has 15 amino acids. Germline lookup yields CDR1 LNHNV and CDR2 YYDKDF (reference sequence). For the CDR3, the DNA is TGTGCCACCAGCAGTTGGGGAGGGTTCAACACTGAAGCTTTCTTT. It is translated as CATSSWGGFNTEAFF.

This clonotype was found many times. The chain is built from TRBV6-5 and TRBJ1-3; D is ambiguous. Looked up from germline, CDR1 is MNHEY and CDR2 is SVGAGI. The CDR3 totals 13 residues. Trimming shortened V by 6 bases and J by 2 bases, and 8 bases separated the two germline ends. CDR3 protein: CASSPVAGNTIYF. For the CDR3, the DNA is TGTGCCAGCAGCCCCGTAGCTGGAAACACCATATATTTT.

This clonotype has at least ten counts. The chain links TRBV6-5 to TRBJ1-2; D not certain. V was shortened by 6 bases and J by 7 bases, with 15 bases between the two germline ends. CDR1 is MNHEY and CDR2 is SVGAGI in the germline V gene. This CDR3 is 13 amino acids long. CDR3 sequence reads: CASSLSRNSGYTF. CDR3 DNA: TGTGCCAGCAGCCTCTCGAGGAACAGTGGCTACACCTTC.

This clonotype was observed many times. One end of the junction varies from germline; a read error may be responsible. The chain joins TRBV7-9 to TRBJ1-1; possibly TRBD1 for D (6 bases). In germline, CDR1 is SEHNR, CDR2 FQNEAQ (reference sequence). The CDR3 is 15 residues long. The CDR3 loop is CASSLAGRGHTEAFF. In DNA form, the CDR3 reads TGTGCCAGCAGCCTAGCGGGCAGGGGTCACACTGAAGCTTTCTTT. The full variable domain, rest sourced from reference TRBV7-9 and TRBJ1-1, is DTGVSQNPRHKITKRGQNVTFRCDPISEHNRLYWYRQTLGQGPEFLTYFQNEAQLEKSRLLSDRFSAERPKGSFSTLEIQRTEQGDSAMYLCASSLAGRGHTEAFFGQGTRLTVV.

The rearrangement links TRBV25-1 to TRBJ1-1; no definite D call. This CDR3 spans 17 amino acids. Per the germline V gene, CDR1 is MGHDK and CDR2 is SYGVNS. V dropped 2 bases and J dropped 1 base, with 17 bases sitting between them. DNA of the CDR3: TGTGCCAGCAGTGAACCCGCAGCCCTAACGGGGAACACTGAAGCTTTCTTT. It translates to CASSEPAALTGNTEAFF.

The V call is TRBV5-6, the J call TRBJ2-6, with D possibly matching TRBD1 (5 bases). Trimming pared 2 bases from V and 0 bases from J, leaving 9 bases between. The CDR3 is 16 residues long. CDR1 and CDR2 (germline): SGHDT, YYEEEE. The chain's CDR3 is CASSFTGSSGANVLTF. For the CDR3, the DNA is TGTGCCAGCAGCTTTACAGGAAGCTCTGGGGCCAACGTCCTGACTTTC.

This clonotype was counted between two and nine times. The rearrangement joins TRBV28 to TRBJ1-2; D remains ambiguous. The V gene lost 4 bases and the J gene lost 6 bases, with 18 bases spanning the gap. Germline V gene data show CDR1 as MDHEN and CDR2 as SYDVKM. The CDR3 has 15 amino acids. The CDR3: CASSSGTLTEHGYTF. The CDR3 region has the DNA TGTGCCAGCAGTTCGGGCACTCTGACCGAGCATGGCTACACCTTC.

This clonotype was seen many times. This rearrangement joins TRBV5-1 to TRBJ1-5; D is ambiguous. Trimming shortened V by 0 bases and J by 2 bases, and 12 bases separated the two germline ends. CDR3 length: 16 amino acids. CDR1 is SGHRS and CDR2 is YFSETQ in the germline V gene. The CDR3 region is CASSLGGHAGNQPQHF. CDR3 DNA sequence: TGCGCCAGCAGCTTGGGAGGCCACGCAGGCAATCAGCCCCAGCATTTT.

This clonotype occurred many times. V usage is TRBV4-2 and J usage is TRBJ2-7, with unresolved D. CDR3 length equals 11 residues. Per the germline V gene, CDR1 is LGHNA and CDR2 is YNFKEQ. The ends were cut back, 3 bases at V and 3 bases at J, with 3 bases in the middle. The CDR3 spells CASSHVYEQYV. DNA for the CDR3: TGTGCCAGCAGCCATGTCTACGAGCAGTACGTC.

The rearrangement joins TRBV4-3 to TRBJ1-2; possibly TRBD1 for D (6 bases). Trimming removed 2 bases at V and 0 bases at J, with 22 bases between. Germline values: CDR1 LGHNA, CDR2 YSLEER. The CDR3 covers 19 residues. CDR3 amino acids: CASSQRGSGTKLANYGYTF. For the CDR3, the DNA is TGCGCCAGCAGCCAACGCGGTTCCGGGACAAAGTTAGCTAACTATGGCTACACCTTC.